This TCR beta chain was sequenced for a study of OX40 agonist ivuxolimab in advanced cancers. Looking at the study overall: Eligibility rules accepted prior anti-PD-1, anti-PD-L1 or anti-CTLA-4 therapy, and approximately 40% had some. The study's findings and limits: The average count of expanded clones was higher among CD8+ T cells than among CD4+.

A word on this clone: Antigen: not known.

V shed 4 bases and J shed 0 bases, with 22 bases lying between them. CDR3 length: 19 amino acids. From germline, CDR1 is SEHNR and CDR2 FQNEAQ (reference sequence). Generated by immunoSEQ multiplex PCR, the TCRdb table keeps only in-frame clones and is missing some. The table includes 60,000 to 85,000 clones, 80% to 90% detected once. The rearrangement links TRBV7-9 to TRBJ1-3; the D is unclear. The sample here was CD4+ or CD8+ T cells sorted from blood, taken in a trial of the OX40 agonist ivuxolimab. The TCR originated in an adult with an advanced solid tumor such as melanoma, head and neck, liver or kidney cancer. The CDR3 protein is CASSSIAEILWPSGNTIYF. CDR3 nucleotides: TGTGCCAGCAGCTCTATCGCGGAGATTCTCTGGCCCTCTGGAAACACCATATATTTT.